The next 16 T cell receptor beta chains were all read from a single sample in a study of blood T cells in healthy people across ages. Sample-barcoded 5' priming and a J-beta primer mix drove a second PCR of roughly 7 to 11 cycles. TCRdb redid the calling of the 5' RACE reads with MiXCR, one entry per CDR3 protein. Of around 800,000 distinct CDR3 sequences in the sample, approximately 48% are singletons; the top ten hold approximately 19%. Sequencing input: blood. The source of these receptors is a man in his sixties in good health.

This chain connects TRBV24-1 to TRBJ2-2; a weak D match, TRBD2 (6 bases). V was pared by 2 bases and J by 2 bases, with 11 bases between. CDR3 length equals 16 residues. CDR1 KGHDR and CDR2 SFDVKD come from the germline V gene. In DNA form, the CDR3 reads TGTGCCACCAGTGATTCCGGGCGGGGAAACACCGGGGAGCTGTTTTTT. Protein product: CATSDSGRGNTGELFF.

The chain carries TRBV9 and TRBJ2-2; 11 bases are shared with TRBD1. This CDR3 contains 16 residues. In germline, CDR1 is SGDLS, CDR2 YYNGEE. J gave up 5 bases and V 3 bases, and 6 bases lay outside the gene matches. The CDR3 spells CASSETGTGGTGELFF. The DNA of the CDR3 is TGTGCCAGCAGCGAGACCGGGACAGGGGGTACCGGGGAGCTGTTTTTT.

CDR3 bases: TGCAGTGCTAGAGATCCAGCTAGCGGGAGGAACGAGCAGTACTTC. Protein: CSARDPASGRNEQYF. The chain links TRBV20-1 to TRBJ2-7; 11 nucleotides line up with TRBD2. V lost 0 bases and J lost 5; bases outside the gene matches: 6. Germline V CDR1 and CDR2: DFQATT, SNEGSKA (reference sequence). CDR3 size: 15 residues.

The rearrangement joins TRBV4-3 to TRBJ2-3; the match to TRBD2 covers 7 bases. The germline gives CDR1 LGHNA, CDR2 YSLEER. V lost 2 bases and J lost 6; bases outside the gene matches: 26. CDR3 size: 21 residues. The CDR3 DNA sequence: TGCGCCAGCAGCCAACGTTACAGCAGCGCGACAGTCTATACGCGGGGGGATACGCAGTATTTT. As protein: CASSQRYSSATVYTRGDTQYF.

The chain employs TRBV14 and TRBJ2-5; D gene ambiguous. The DNA end lines up better with TRBJ2-7; the J call may be wrong. The CDR3 length is 13 residues. Germline V CDR1 and CDR2: SGHDN, FVKESK. The CDR3 DNA follows: TGTGCCAGCAGCCAAGATTGGAGAGGCGAGCAGTACTTC. Amino acids: CASSQDWRGEQYF.

This clonotype was recorded a few times. V is TRBV20-1 and J is TRBJ1-2, with TRBD1 identical over 8 bases. Looked up from germline, CDR1 is DFQATT and CDR2 is SNEGSKA (reference sequence). There are 16 residues in the CDR3. Trimming at V came to 1 base and at J to 5 bases, leaving 12 bases not matched to a gene. This CDR3 reads CSARANPGGGKYGYTF. The CDR3 nucleotides read TGCAGTGCTAGAGCCAACCCAGGGGGCGGGAAGTATGGCTACACCTTC.

The V and J genes are TRBV14 and TRBJ1-2; D perhaps matches TRBD1 (5 bases). This CDR3 spans 14 amino acids. Trimming took 0 bases from V and 8 from J, leaving 13 bases between them. The germline CDR1 and CDR2 sequences are SGHDN and FVKESK. CDR3 amino acids: CASSQDKGARGYTF. As DNA, the CDR3 is TGTGCCAGCAGCCAAGATAAAGGGGCCCGGGGCTACACCTTC.

This rearrangement joins TRBV6-6 to TRBJ1-6, with 8 bases fitting TRBD1. Losses at the gene ends were 7 bases for V and 1 base for J; bases not matched to a gene: 3. The length of the CDR3 is 15 residues. The germline gives CDR1 MNHNY, CDR2 SVGAGI (reference sequence). Here the CDR3 reads CASTRQGSYNSPLHF. The CDR3, as DNA: TGTGCCAGCACCCGACAGGGGTCCTATAATTCACCCCTCCACTTT.

This chain connects TRBV20-1 to TRBJ2-7, with D possibly TRBD1 on 5 matching bases. Trimming removed 5 bases at V and 6 bases at J, with 20 bases between. The CDR3 is made up of 14 amino acids. Germline CDR1 DFQATT, CDR2 SNEGSKA (reference sequence). The CDR3 is CSAPHPRDSGEQYF. The CDR3 nucleotides are TGCAGTGCTCCGCATCCACGAGACAGTGGCGAGCAGTACTTC.

CDR3: CASSQYGGAETYEQYF. As DNA, the CDR3 is TGTGCCAGCAGCCAGTACGGGGGGGCGGAGACCTACGAGCAGTACTTC. V and J are TRBV14 and TRBJ2-7; 8 bases line up with TRBD2. Germline CDR1 reads SGHDN; CDR2 reads FVKESK. The length of the CDR3 is 16 residues. V shed 3 bases and J 2 bases; nucleotides not matched to a gene: 9.

This clonotype has ten or more counts. This chain connects TRBV29-1 to TRBJ2-5, with 8 bases fitting TRBD1. Germline CDR1 and CDR2: SQVTM and ANQGSEA. V dropped 2 bases and J dropped 5; count of bases not matched to a gene: 4. The length of the CDR3 is 13 residues. The CDR3 is CSVESRGRETQYF. The CDR3 DNA is TGCAGCGTTGAAAGCAGGGGGCGCGAGACCCAGTACTTC.

The chain carries TRBV5-1 and TRBJ2-7; D is perhaps TRBD1 (7 bases). The CDR3 covers 15 residues. Germline V CDR1 and CDR2: SGHRS, YFSETQ. Between the trimmed V and J ends, which lost 2 bases and 7 bases, there was a span of 19 bases. The CDR3 spells CASSLGGGGSNEQYF. CDR3 nucleotide sequence: TGCGCCAGCAGCTTAGGAGGGGGCGGGTCCAATGAGCAGTACTTC.

The J gene is TRBJ2-7, the V gene TRBV20-1; D is unresolved. CDR1 is DFQATT and CDR2 is SNEGSKA in the germline V gene (reference sequence). V lost 2 bases to trimming and J lost 7 bases, with 12 bases between them. CDR3 length equals 12 residues. CDR3 bases: TGCAGTGCTAGACCTACGCATAGTGAGCAGTACTTC. It specifies CSARPTHSEQYF.

This chain connects TRBV9 to TRBJ1-2; 10 bases align to TRBD1. V lost 3 bases and J lost 0; bases outside the gene matches: 8. CDR1 is SGDLS, CDR2 YYNGEE, per germline. This CDR3 comprises 17 residues. The CDR3 DNA reads as TGTGCCAGCAGCGCCGGGACAGGGGTGGATTCTAACTATGGCTACACCTTC. It codes for CASSAGTGVDSNYGYTF.

The sample holds many counts of this clonotype. The chain is built from TRBV12-3 or TRBV12-4 and TRBJ2-1; D perhaps matches TRBD1 (5 bases). The CDR3 spans 13 residues. V was trimmed by 5 bases and J by 8 bases, leaving 13 bases between them. The CDR3 sequence is CASSPTGYDEQFF. CDR3 DNA: TGTGCCAGCAGTCCCACAGGTTATGATGAGCAGTTCTTC.

This chain connects TRBV7-9 to TRBJ2-7; 8 nucleotides line up with TRBD1. Germline V gene sequence: CDR1 SEHNR, CDR2 FQNEAQ (reference sequence). Germline trimming cut 5 bases from V and 4 bases from J; bases unmatched to any gene: 10. The CDR3 is made up of 15 amino acids. The CDR3 DNA reads as TGTGCCAGCAGCGCCCTGGACAGGGCTTGGTACGAGCAGTACTTC. This gives the protein CASSALDRAWYEQYF.